A single T cell receptor beta chain is shown here with its context. Its antigen remains unknown. This entry comes from a study of TIL therapy for anti-PD-1-resistant metastatic lung cancer. Study-wide context: Progressing patients received lymphodepletion, expanded TIL infusion and IL-2. Four tumors were EGFR-mutant and two were ALK-rearranged. Study results and caveats: Treatment-naive, never-smoker and oncogene-addicted patients were overrepresented in this highly selected cohort.

The immunoSEQ assay was v3. Assay used: immunoSEQ multiplex PCR; TCRdb lists only in-frame clones, some missing. The sample holds 10,000 or so clones, nearly 80% seen once. As to time point: pre-treatment sample, taken before nivolumab and TIL therapy. Adults with stage 4 NSCLC were enrolled in a phase I trial. This CDR3 region has 15 residues. V was cut by 7 bases and J by 4 bases, with 19 bases left in between. Germline values: CDR1 LNHDA, CDR2 SQIVND (reference sequence). The V call is TRBV19, the J call TRBJ1-2, with D hard to call. The TCR was taken from a person aged 30 to 80 with non-small cell lung cancer. The specimen was blood, collected at baseline. The CDR3 DNA sequence: TGTGCCAGTAAGGAAGGGAACTATCAACCCTATGGCTACACCTTC. As protein: CASKEGNYQPYGYTF. Drawing the rest from reference TRBV19 and TRBJ1-2, the complete variable domain is DGGITQSPKYLFRKEGQNVTLSCEQNLNHDAMYWYRQDPGQGLRLIYYSQIVNDFQKGDIAEGYSVSREKKESFPLTVTSAQKNPTAFYLCASKEGNYQPYGYTFGSGTRLTVV.